The rows below give T cell receptor beta chains drawn from one sample of a study of blood T cell repertoires in COVID-19. TCRdb keeps only in-frame clones here, not all; method: immunoSEQ multiplex PCR. The sample has fewer than 90,000 clones, about four fifths seen once. Sequencing was carried out using peripheral blood. These receptor sequences come from a man aged 65-85 years with acute or convalescent COVID-19. Both conserved end residues are part of each CDR3. The order of the fields is J gene, D gene, clone size, V gene, CDR3 DNA, CDR3 protein. A D gene is named only where the DNA matches it firmly. Only part of the rows carry a size: once, few, many, or a class if the clone is expanded.

J: TRBJ2-3
D: TRBD1
size: few
V: TRBV5-4
DNA: TGTGCCAGCACCCTGACAGGGGATACGCAGTATTTT
CDR3: CASTLTGDTQYF

J: TRBJ2-7
D: -
size: few
V: TRBV15
DNA: TGTGCCACCAGCAGGGAGCTACATAGCTACGAGCAGTACTTC
CDR3: CATSRELHSYEQYF

J: TRBJ2-3
D: TRBD1
size: -
V: TRBV7-9
DNA: TGTGCCAGCAGCTCCGACAGGGCGACAGATACGCAGTATTTT
CDR3: CASSSDRATDTQYF

J: TRBJ2-2
D: TRBD2
size: -
V: TRBV6-2/TRBV6-3
DNA: TGTGCCAGCAGTTATAGACTAGCGGGAGTCCGGGGCACCGGGGAGCTGTTTTTT
CDR3: CASSYRLAGVRGTGELFF

J: TRBJ2-2
D: -
size: few
V: TRBV6-6
DNA: TGTGCCAGCAGTTTCCCCGGGATCCAGAGTACCGGGGAGCTGTTTTTT
CDR3: CASSFPGIQSTGELFF

J: TRBJ2-7
D: TRBD2
size: -
V: TRBV2
DNA: TGTGCCAGCAGTGATCTCGAGCGGGAGGGGGAGCAGTACTTC
CDR3: CASSDLEREGEQYF

J: TRBJ1-2
D: TRBD1
size: -
V: TRBV27
DNA: TGTGCCAGCAGTCGACAGGGGGTGAGTGGCTACACCTTC
CDR3: CASSRQGVSGYTF

J: TRBJ1-1
D: TRBD1
size: -
V: TRBV10-3
DNA: TGTGCCACCGGACAGGGATTGAACACTGAAGCTTTCTTT
CDR3: CATGQGLNTEAFF

J: TRBJ2-3
D: TRBD1
size: -
V: TRBV7-2
DNA: TGTGCCAGCAGCTTGTTGGGGACAGCCGACGGCACAGATACGCAGTATTTT
CDR3: CASSLLGTADGTDTQYF

J: TRBJ2-2
D: TRBD1
size: -
V: TRBV9
DNA: TGTGCCAGCAGCCCCGGGGACAGGGGGCCGAGGGACACCGGGGAGCTGTTTTTT
CDR3: CASSPGDRGPRDTGELFF

J: TRBJ2-3
D: TRBD2
size: -
V: TRBV7-9
DNA: TGTGCCAGCCGCACTACTAGCGGGAAAGGAGATACGCAGTATTTT
CDR3: CASRTTSGKGDTQYF

J: TRBJ2-1
D: TRBD2
size: -
V: TRBV3-1/TRBV3-2
DNA: TGTGCCAGCAGCCGGACACTAGCGGAGGATGAGTTCTTC
CDR3: CASSRTLAEDEFF

J: TRBJ1-3
D: -
size: -
V: TRBV11-2
DNA: TGTGCCAGCAGCTTACAGGGTTCAAACACCATATATTTT
CDR3: CASSLQGSNTIYF

J: TRBJ2-3
D: -
size: -
V: TRBV2
DNA: TGTGCCAGCACAACAGCGGCTTTCGATACGCAGTATTTT
CDR3: CASTTAAFDTQYF

J: TRBJ1-2
D: -
size: once
V: TRBV12-3/TRBV12-4
DNA: TGTGCCAGCAGCCTTTACGAGAGGGGCTACACCTTC
CDR3: CASSLYERGYTF

J: TRBJ2-7
D: TRBD2
size: -
V: TRBV5-6
DNA: TGTGCCAGCAGCTTGGGTAGCGGGGGGCCATACGAGCAGTACTTC
CDR3: CASSLGSGGPYEQYF

J: TRBJ2-1
D: -
size: -
V: TRBV19
DNA: TGTGCCAGTACCCCCCCGGGGGGCCACTACAATGAGCAGTTCTTC
CDR3: CASTPPGGHYNEQFF

J: TRBJ2-1
D: TRBD2
size: -
V: TRBV19
DNA: TGTGCCAGTAGTGAAGGGACTATGAATGAGCAGTTCTTC
CDR3: CASSEGTMNEQFF

J: TRBJ1-2
D: TRBD1
size: -
V: TRBV7-9
DNA: TGTGCCAGCAGCCCAATAGGGACAGGGGGCGTTTATGGCTACACCTTC
CDR3: CASSPIGTGGVYGYTF

J: TRBJ2-7
D: -
size: -
V: TRBV2
DNA: TGTGCCAGCAGTCCACACGCTGGGGGCAGGGGATACGAGCAGTACTTC
CDR3: CASSPHAGGRGYEQYF

J: TRBJ1-1
D: -
size: -
V: TRBV27
DNA: TGTGCCAGCAGTTTAAAGGGTCAGGGGTTTATGAACACTGAAGCTTTCTTT
CDR3: CASSLKGQGFMNTEAFF

J: TRBJ2-2
D: -
size: -
V: TRBV2
DNA: TGTGCCAGCGGCCGGGGGGCTCCGAACACCGGGGAGCTGTTTTTT
CDR3: CASGRGAPNTGELFF

J: TRBJ1-5
D: -
size: once
V: TRBV5-5
DNA: TGTGCCAGCAGCTTGACAGGGCCTAGCAATCAGCCCCAGCATTTT
CDR3: CASSLTGPSNQPQHF

J: TRBJ1-2
D: TRBD1
size: -
V: TRBV28
DNA: TGTGCCAGCAGCCGACCCGGAGGACAGGGGAACTATGGCTACACCTTC
CDR3: CASSRPGGQGNYGYTF

J: TRBJ1-5
D: -
size: -
V: TRBV3-1/TRBV3-2
DNA: TGTGCCAGCAGCCAAGGTAGCGACAGCAATCAGCCCCAGCATTTT
CDR3: CASSQGSDSNQPQHF

J: TRBJ2-1
D: -
size: -
V: TRBV2
DNA: TGTGCCAGCAGTGAACGGGGGGCGCTAGGATCGTTCTTC
CDR3: CASSERGALGSFF

J: TRBJ1-1
D: -
size: few
V: TRBV7-9
DNA: TGTGCCAGCAGCTTAGAGGTGCGGGGGACTGAAGCTTTCTTT
CDR3: CASSLEVRGTEAFF

J: TRBJ2-1
D: TRBD2
size: -
V: TRBV5-4
DNA: TGTGCCAGCAGCCCCACTAGCGGGAAATACAATGAGCAGTTCTTC
CDR3: CASSPTSGKYNEQFF

J: TRBJ2-3
D: -
size: once
V: TRBV7-2
DNA: TGTGCCAGCAGCTTGGGACTGGCAGATACGCAGTATTTT
CDR3: CASSLGLADTQYF

J: TRBJ2-5
D: TRBD1
size: -
V: TRBV18
DNA: TGTGCCAGCTCACGGACAGGGCAAGAGACCCAGTACTTC
CDR3: CASSRTGQETQYF

J: TRBJ1-1
D: TRBD1
size: -
V: TRBV12-5
DNA: TGTGCTAGTGGTTTGGGGCACAGGGGGAGGCCTGAAGCTTTCTTT
CDR3: CASGLGHRGRPEAFF

J: TRBJ2-7
D: TRBD2
size: -
V: TRBV20-1
DNA: TGCAGTGCTAGTATGGCTAGCGGCAATGACGAGCAGTACTTC
CDR3: CSASMASGNDEQYF

J: TRBJ2-7
D: TRBD2
size: -
V: TRBV15
DNA: TGTGCCACCAGCATAGCGGGGGGCCCCTACGAGCAGTACTTC
CDR3: CATSIAGGPYEQYF

J: TRBJ1-2
D: -
size: -
V: TRBV6-5
DNA: TGTGCCAGCAGTTACCCCAAGGGGGACACCTATGGCTACACCTTC
CDR3: CASSYPKGDTYGYTF

J: TRBJ2-1
D: -
size: -
V: TRBV24-1
DNA: TGTGCCACCAGTGATCGTGGGCAGGGCCGCAATGAGCAGTTCTTC
CDR3: CATSDRGQGRNEQFF